This TCR beta chain was recovered during a study of CD8 T cells in Susac syndrome. Overall study results and limits: As the study acknowledged, the number of individuals in its TCR sequencing and HLA analysis was relatively small.

This clonotype was seen only once. Its cognate antigen is unknown. J was trimmed by 6 bases and V by 4 bases; bases with no gene match: 5. The CDR3 contains 13 residues. CDR1 is SGHRS and CDR2 is YFSETQ in the germline V gene. It was with random hexamers that 0.5 to 1 ug RNA was reverse transcribed. Amplification of TCR beta CDR3 spanned 54 Vbeta and 13 Jbeta via immunoSEQ multiplex PCR. TCRdb processed the immunoSEQ multiplex PCR reads anew with MiXCR; each CDR3 protein has one entry. The sample has about 170,000 distinct CDR3 sequences, about 94% seen once; the top ten hold around 0.09%. The multiple sclerosis controls were treatment-naive patients affected by stable or active relapsing-remitting disease. Both CD4+ and CD8+ T cells were negatively isolated, and TEMRA cells underwent FACS enrichment.

The source of this sequence is a human donor with multiple sclerosis. The rearrangement links TRBV5-1 to TRBJ1-1; 8 nucleotides match TRBD1. Source material: CD4+ T cells from PBMCs. CDR3 DNA: TGCGCCAGCAGCACGGACAGGGTATCTGAAGCTTTCTTT. Residues: CASSTDRVSEAFF.